The source of this TCR beta chain is a study of cytomegalovirus exposure and HLA in healthy donors. Study-wide findings and caveats: Later analysis identified a missense DCLRE1C variant that was linked to TCR beta V- and J-gene trimming. Whilst most TCR sequences proved rare, a subset of public TCRs occurred across many donors.

The primer mix had 60 Vbeta and 13 Jbeta primers. Profiling relied on immunoSEQ multiplex PCR, and the TCRdb table lists in-frame clones only, not all of them. The table includes about 34,000 clones, 82% detected once. Healthy individuals who donated bone marrow served as the donors. About this clone itself: The antigen is undetermined.

The CDR3 has 15 residues. Germline V CDR1 and CDR2: KGHSH, LQKENI. V lost 4 bases, J lost 4 bases, and 9 bases stayed unmatched. The sequenced sample was PBMCs. The clonotype comes from a woman under 30 in good health and CMV-seropositive. The chain couples TRBV18 to TRBJ2-7; 8 nucleotides line up with TRBD1. This CDR3 reads CASSLTGGQAYEQYF. The DNA of the CDR3 is TGTGCCAGCTCACTAACAGGGGGACAGGCATACGAGCAGTACTTC.